The 17 T cell receptor beta chains below were found in one sample sequenced in a study of blood T cell repertoires in COVID-19 (dated by TCRdb to about 2020). The library was prepared using the immunoSEQ multiplex PCR assay. What TCRdb holds here is the immuneACCESS table cut down to in-frame rearrangements. Part of the clones is not present; checked against another copy, under half of the missing clones reflect an unresolved V gene, and the others are unexplained. This sample comprises about 240,000 clones, roughly 76% of them detected only once. The biggest ten clones account for roughly 8% of the sample. Specimen: peripheral blood. The source is a woman aged 80 or over with COVID-19, enrolled during active disease.

In its sample, this clone was seen once. Additional DNA sequences in this sample encode the identical CDR3. The rearrangement uses TRBV30 and TRBJ2-7; 7 nucleotides align to TRBD2. Germline-derived CDR1 and CDR2 are GTSNPN and SVGIG (reference sequence). This CDR3 spans 13 amino acids. The J segment lost 2 bases and the V segment lost 1 base, leaving 2 bases of the junction unmatched. The CDR3 sequence: CAWSAGGAYEQYF. CDR3 DNA: TGTGCCTGGAGTGCTGGGGGGGCCTACGAGCAGTACTTC.

V gene TRBV29-1 combines with J gene TRBJ2-7, with D perhaps TRBD1 (5 bases). Between the trimmed V and J ends, which lost 6 bases and 3 bases, there was a span of 15 bases. The CDR3 spans 13 residues. Germline V gives CDR1 SQVTM, CDR2 ANQGSEA. CDR3 coding DNA: TGCAGCGTCTCAAAAGGGGCGGTCTACGAGCAGTACTTC. Translating gives CSVSKGAVYEQYF.

The gene calls are TRBV6-5 and TRBJ2-7, with 9 positions matching TRBD1. V shed 5 bases, J shed 7 bases, and the junction held 6 bases outside the gene matches. There are 13 residues in the CDR3. Per the germline V gene, CDR1 is MNHEY and CDR2 is SVGAGI. Written as DNA, the CDR3 is TGTGCCAGCAGTCAACAGGGGGCGCGTGAGCAGTACTTC. It codes for CASSQQGAREQYF.

This chain links TRBV4-1 with TRBJ1-3; the D is unclear. This CDR3 comprises 14 residues. Germline-derived CDR1 and CDR2 are MGHRA and YSYEKL. V gave up 4 bases and J gave up 4 bases, with 11 bases separating them. CDR3 sequence reads: CASSPTGIGNTIYF. CDR3 sequence (DNA): TGCGCCAGCAGCCCCACGGGAATCGGAAACACCATATATTTT.

The V and J genes are TRBV5-1 and TRBJ1-3; weak D call: TRBD1 (5 bases). The germline gives CDR1 SGHRS, CDR2 YFSETQ. V was clipped by 0 bases and J by 1 base, with 8 bases between them. The CDR3 is 15 amino acids. The CDR3 protein is CASSLVPGSGNTIYF. CDR3 DNA sequence: TGCGCCAGCAGCTTGGTGCCAGGGTCTGGAAACACCATATATTTT.

V usage is TRBV2 and J usage is TRBJ1-1; D perhaps matches TRBD1 (5 bases). The length of the CDR3 is 15 residues. Trimming removed 7 bases at V and 0 bases at J, with 15 bases between. Per the germline V gene, CDR1 is SNHLY and CDR2 is FYNNEI. CDR3 protein: CASIQGGGVNTEAFF. The DNA of the CDR3 is TGTGCCAGCATCCAGGGAGGAGGGGTGAACACTGAAGCTTTCTTT.

This clone was seen a single time. The V call is TRBV7-6, the J call TRBJ2-5; TRBD2 matches 14 bases. The V and J ends lost 1 base and 4 bases, in that order; junction bases with no gene match: 2. This CDR3 is 16 amino acids long. CDR1 and CDR2 from the germline V gene are SGHVS and FNYEAQ. CDR3 nucleotides: TGTGCCAGCAGCTTAGTAGGGACTAGCGGGGGAGAGACCCAGTACTTC. Amino acids: CASSLVGTSGGETQYF. Combining the CDR3 with reference TRBV7-6 and TRBJ2-5 gives the whole variable domain GAGVSQSPRYKVTKRGQDVALRCDPISGHVSLYWYRQALGQGPEFLTYFNYEAQQDKSGLPNDRFSAERPEGSISTLTIQRTEQRDSAMYRCASSLVGTSGGETQYFGPGTRLLVL.

The rearrangement uses TRBV7-2 and TRBJ2-7; TRBD2 aligns across 7 bases. Trimming removed 5 bases from V and 2 bases from J; junction bases left unmatched: 12. CDR3 length: 16 amino acids. Germline CDR1 and CDR2: SGHTA and FQGNSA. The CDR3 spells CASSGGGSGPPYEQYF. The CDR3 nucleotides read TGTGCCAGCAGCGGGGGGGGTAGCGGGCCTCCCTACGAGCAGTACTTC.

This chain links TRBV5-5 with TRBJ1-2; D is perhaps TRBD1 (5 bases). The CDR3 is 13 residues long. Trimming stripped 2 bases from V and 2 bases from J, with 7 bases between. Germline V gene data show CDR1 as SGHKS and CDR2 as YYEKEE (reference sequence). The CDR3, as DNA: TGTGCCAGCAGCTTACGGGGGAACTATGGCTACACCTTC. Translated: CASSLRGNYGYTF.

This clone has more than one count but fewer than ten. DNA of the CDR3: TGTGCCAGCAGCCAAGATACAACAGGGGGGGGTGGCTACACCTTC. Amino acids: CASSQDTTGGGGYTF. This chain uses TRBV3-1 (or the pseudogene TRBV3-2) with TRBJ1-2; 8 nucleotides align to TRBD1. Germline V lookup: CDR1 LGHDT, CDR2 YNNKEL (reference sequence). The CDR3 consists of 15 residues. The junction had 7 bases not matched to a gene; V was cut back by 0 bases and J by 7 bases.

This clone occurred once. J is TRBJ1-1 and V is TRBV9; 9 nucleotides match TRBD1. The CDR3 runs to 16 residues. CDR1 is SGDLS, CDR2 YYNGEE, per germline. V was clipped by 4 bases and J by 7 bases; unmatched bases: 14. For the CDR3, the DNA is TGTGCCAGCAGCCCGACAGGTGTACAGGGGGCGAATGAAGCTTTCTTT. Translating it yields CASSPTGVQGANEAFF.

In its sample, this clone was seen a few times. This rearrangement joins TRBV5-1 to TRBJ1-3; 7 nucleotides agree with TRBD1. Germline V gives CDR1 SGHRS, CDR2 YFSETQ. The CDR3 sequence is 16 residues long. V shed 4 bases and J 0 bases; nucleotides not matched to a gene: 7. For the CDR3, the DNA is TGCGCCAGCAGCGGGGGACAGCCGAGCTCTGGAAACACCATATATTTT. The encoded protein is CASSGGQPSSGNTIYF.

This clone showed up just once. The chain links TRBV29-1 to TRBJ2-5; possible D gene TRBD1, 6 bases. CDR3 size: 13 residues. V was pared by 1 base and J by 2 bases, with 8 bases between. Per germline, CDR1 SQVTM and CDR2 ANQGSEA. Here the CDR3 reads CSVEGTEQETQYF. The CDR3, as DNA: TGCAGCGTTGAAGGGACAGAGCAAGAGACCCAGTACTTC.

The chain links TRBV6-6 to TRBJ2-7; 12 bases fit TRBD2. V shed 5 bases and J 3 bases; nucleotides not matched to a gene: 5. CDR3 length: 15 residues. Germline V lookup: CDR1 MNHNY, CDR2 SVGAGI (reference sequence). The CDR3 is CASSTLAGGHYEQYF. The CDR3 DNA reads TGTGCCAGCAGTACACTAGCGGGGGGACACTACGAGCAGTACTTC.

This rearrangement joins TRBV6-4 to TRBJ1-2; TRBD1 matches at 9 bases. The germline CDR1 and CDR2 sequences are MRHNA and SNTAGT. There are 15 residues in the CDR3. Losses at the gene ends were 4 bases for V and 3 bases for J; bases not matched to a gene: 6. CDR3 sequence: CASSAGTGSYYGYTF. The CDR3, as DNA: TGTGCCAGCAGTGCTGGGACAGGGTCTTACTATGGCTACACCTTC.

V gene TRBV7-2 combines with J gene TRBJ1-5; 7 bases are shared with TRBD1. The CDR3 runs to 16 residues. Per germline, CDR1 SGHTA and CDR2 FQGNSA. Trimming took 5 bases from V and 3 from J; bases not matched to a gene: 10. CDR3 in DNA: TGTGCCAGCAGCCTAAGACAGGGAGTGAACAATCAGCCCCAGCATTTT. It specifies CASSLRQGVNNQPQHF.

This clone was seen just once. The rearrangement uses TRBV7-8 and TRBJ1-1; 12 bases are a match to TRBD1. CDR1 SGHVS and CDR2 FQNEAQ come from the germline V gene. After removal of 3 bases from V and 1 base from J, the junction contained 6 bases not matched to a gene. The CDR3 is 17 amino acids. For the CDR3, the DNA is TGTGCCAGCAGCTTTCCGGGACAGGGGGCTTCGAACACTGAAGCTTTCTTT. It encodes CASSFPGQGASNTEAFF.